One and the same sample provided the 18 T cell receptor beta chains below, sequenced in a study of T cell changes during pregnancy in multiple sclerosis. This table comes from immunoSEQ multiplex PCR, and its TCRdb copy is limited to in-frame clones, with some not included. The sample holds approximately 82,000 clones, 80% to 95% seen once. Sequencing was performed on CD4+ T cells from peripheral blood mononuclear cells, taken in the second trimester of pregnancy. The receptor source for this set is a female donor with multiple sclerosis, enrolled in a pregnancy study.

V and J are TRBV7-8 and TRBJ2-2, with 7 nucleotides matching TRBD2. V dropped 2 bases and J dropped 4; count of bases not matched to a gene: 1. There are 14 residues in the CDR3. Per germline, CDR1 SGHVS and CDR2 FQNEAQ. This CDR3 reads CASSLRGSTGELFF. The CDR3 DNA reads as TGTGCCAGCAGCTTACGCGGGAGCACCGGGGAGCTGTTTTTT.

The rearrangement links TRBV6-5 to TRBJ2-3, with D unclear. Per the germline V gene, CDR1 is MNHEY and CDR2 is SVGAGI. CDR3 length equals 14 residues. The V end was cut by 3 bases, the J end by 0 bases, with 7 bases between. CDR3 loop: CASSYYQSTDTQYF. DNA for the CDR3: TGTGCCAGCAGTTATTATCAGAGCACAGATACGCAGTATTTT.

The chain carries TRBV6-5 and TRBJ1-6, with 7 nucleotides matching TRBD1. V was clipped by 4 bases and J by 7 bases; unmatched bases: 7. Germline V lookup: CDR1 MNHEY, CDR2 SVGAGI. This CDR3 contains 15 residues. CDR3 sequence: CASSSTGVPNSPLHF. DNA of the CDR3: TGTGCCAGCAGTTCCACAGGGGTGCCGAATTCACCCCTCCACTTT.

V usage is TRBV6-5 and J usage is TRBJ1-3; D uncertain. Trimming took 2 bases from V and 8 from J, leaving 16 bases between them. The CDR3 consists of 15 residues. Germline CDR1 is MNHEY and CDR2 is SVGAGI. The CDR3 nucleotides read TGTGCCAGCAGTTACAGGAGCGTACCGCAACACACCATATATTTT. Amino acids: CASSYRSVPQHTIYF.

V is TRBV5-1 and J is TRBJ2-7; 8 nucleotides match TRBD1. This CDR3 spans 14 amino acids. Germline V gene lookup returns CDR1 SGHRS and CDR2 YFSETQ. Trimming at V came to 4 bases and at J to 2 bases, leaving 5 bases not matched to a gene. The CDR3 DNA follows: TGCGCCAGCAGCGTAGACAGGGGCGCCTACGAGCAGTACTTC. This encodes CASSVDRGAYEQYF.

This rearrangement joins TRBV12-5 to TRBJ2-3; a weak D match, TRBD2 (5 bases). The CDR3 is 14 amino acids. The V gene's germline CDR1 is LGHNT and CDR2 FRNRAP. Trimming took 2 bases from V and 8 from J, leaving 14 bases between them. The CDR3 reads CASGLPGRAFTQYF. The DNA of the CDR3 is TGTGCTAGTGGTTTGCCCGGGCGGGCTTTTACGCAGTATTTT.

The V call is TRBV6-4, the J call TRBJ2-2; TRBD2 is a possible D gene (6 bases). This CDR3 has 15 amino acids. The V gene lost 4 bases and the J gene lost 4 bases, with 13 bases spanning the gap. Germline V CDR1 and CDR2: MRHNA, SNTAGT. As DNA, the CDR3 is TGTGCCAGCAGTGTCGACTCCGGGGGCACCGGGGAGCTGTTTTTT. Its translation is CASSVDSGGTGELFF.

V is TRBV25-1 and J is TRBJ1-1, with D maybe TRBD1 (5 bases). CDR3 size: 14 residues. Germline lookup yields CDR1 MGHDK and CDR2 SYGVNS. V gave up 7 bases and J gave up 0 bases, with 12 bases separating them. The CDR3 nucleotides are TGTGCCAGCATACCGGCAGGGATGAACACTGAAGCTTTCTTT. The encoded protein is CASIPAGMNTEAFF.

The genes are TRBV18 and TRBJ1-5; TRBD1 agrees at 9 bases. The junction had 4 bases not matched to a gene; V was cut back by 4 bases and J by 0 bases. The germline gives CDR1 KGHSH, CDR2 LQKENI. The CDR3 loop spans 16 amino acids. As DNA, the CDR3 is TGTGCCAGCTCACGGGGGACAGGGTATAGCAATCAGCCCCAGCATTTT. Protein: CASSRGTGYSNQPQHF.

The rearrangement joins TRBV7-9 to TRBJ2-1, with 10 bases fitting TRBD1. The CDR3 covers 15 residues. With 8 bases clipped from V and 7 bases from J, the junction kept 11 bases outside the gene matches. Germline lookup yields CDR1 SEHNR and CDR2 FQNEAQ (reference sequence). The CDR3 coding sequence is TGTGCCAGCTCCCGTGGGACAGGGGTTTCAAATGAGCAGTTCTTC. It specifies CASSRGTGVSNEQFF.

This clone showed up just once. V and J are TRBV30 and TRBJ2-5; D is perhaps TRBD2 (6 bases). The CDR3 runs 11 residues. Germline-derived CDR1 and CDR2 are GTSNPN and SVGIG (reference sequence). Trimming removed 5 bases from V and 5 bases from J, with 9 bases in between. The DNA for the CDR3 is TGTGCCTGGGTACGGGGGGAGACCCAGTACTTC. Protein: CAWVRGETQYF.

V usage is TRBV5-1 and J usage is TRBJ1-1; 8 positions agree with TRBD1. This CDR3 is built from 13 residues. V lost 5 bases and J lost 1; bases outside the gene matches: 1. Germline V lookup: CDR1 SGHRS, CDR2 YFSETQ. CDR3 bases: TGCGCCAGCAGGGGACAGGAGAACACTGAAGCTTTCTTT. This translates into CASRGQENTEAFF. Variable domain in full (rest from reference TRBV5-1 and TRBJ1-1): KAGVTQTPRYLIKTRGQQVTLSCSPISGHRSVSWYQQTPGQGLQFLFEYFSETQRNKGNFPGRFSGRQFSNSRSEMNVSTLELGDSALYLCASRGQENTEAFFGQGTRLTVV.

As DNA, the CDR3 is TGTGCCAGCACCCGACTAGCGGGGGGGCTCTATACGCAGTATTTT. It specifies CASTRLAGGLYTQYF. The V and J genes are TRBV7-9 and TRBJ2-3; 14 bases agree with TRBD2. Losses at the gene ends were 7 bases for V and 7 bases for J; bases not matched to a gene: 7. The CDR3 is made up of 15 amino acids. Germline assignment: CDR1 SEHNR and CDR2 FQNEAQ (reference sequence).

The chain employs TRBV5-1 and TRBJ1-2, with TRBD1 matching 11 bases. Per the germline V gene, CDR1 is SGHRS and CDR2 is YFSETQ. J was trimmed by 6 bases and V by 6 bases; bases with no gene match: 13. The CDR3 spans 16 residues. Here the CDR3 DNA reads TGCGCCAGCACCAAAACGGCCGGGACAGGGGGAGATGGCTACACCTTC. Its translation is CASTKTAGTGGDGYTF. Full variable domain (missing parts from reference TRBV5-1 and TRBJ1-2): KAGVTQTPRYLIKTRGQQVTLSCSPISGHRSVSWYQQTPGQGLQFLFEYFSETQRNKGNFPGRFSGRQFSNSRSEMNVSTLELGDSALYLCASTKTAGTGGDGYTFGSGTRLTVV.

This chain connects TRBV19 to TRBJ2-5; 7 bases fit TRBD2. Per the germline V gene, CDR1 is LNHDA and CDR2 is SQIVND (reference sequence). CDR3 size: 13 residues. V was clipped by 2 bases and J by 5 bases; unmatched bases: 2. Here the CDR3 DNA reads TGTGCCAGTAGTATAAAGGGAGGGGAGACCCAGTACTTC. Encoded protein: CASSIKGGETQYF. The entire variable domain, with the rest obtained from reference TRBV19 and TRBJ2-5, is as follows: DGGITQSPKYLFRKEGQNVTLSCEQNLNHDAMYWYRQDPGQGLRLIYYSQIVNDFQKGDIAEGYSVSREKKESFPLTVTSAQKNPTAFYLCASSIKGGETQYFGPGTRLLVL.

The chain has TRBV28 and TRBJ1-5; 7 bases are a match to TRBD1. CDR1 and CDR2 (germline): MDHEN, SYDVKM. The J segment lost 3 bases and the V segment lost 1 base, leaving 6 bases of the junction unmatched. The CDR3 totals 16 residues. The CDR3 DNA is TGTGCCAGCAGTTTATCTGGCAGGGGGGTCAATCAGCCCCAGCATTTT. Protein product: CASSLSGRGVNQPQHF.

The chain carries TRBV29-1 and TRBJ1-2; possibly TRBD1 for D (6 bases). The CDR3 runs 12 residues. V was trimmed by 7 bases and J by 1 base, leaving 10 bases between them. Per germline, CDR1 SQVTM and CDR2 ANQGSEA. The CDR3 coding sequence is TGCAGCGCCAAAGGGGGTAACTATGGCTACACCTTC. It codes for CSAKGGNYGYTF.

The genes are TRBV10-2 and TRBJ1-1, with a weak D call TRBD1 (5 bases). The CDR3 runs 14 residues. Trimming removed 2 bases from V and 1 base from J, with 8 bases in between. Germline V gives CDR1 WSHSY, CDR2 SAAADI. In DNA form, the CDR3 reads TGCGCCAGCAGTGAGGACAGACCGAACACTGAAGCTTTCTTT. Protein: CASSEDRPNTEAFF.